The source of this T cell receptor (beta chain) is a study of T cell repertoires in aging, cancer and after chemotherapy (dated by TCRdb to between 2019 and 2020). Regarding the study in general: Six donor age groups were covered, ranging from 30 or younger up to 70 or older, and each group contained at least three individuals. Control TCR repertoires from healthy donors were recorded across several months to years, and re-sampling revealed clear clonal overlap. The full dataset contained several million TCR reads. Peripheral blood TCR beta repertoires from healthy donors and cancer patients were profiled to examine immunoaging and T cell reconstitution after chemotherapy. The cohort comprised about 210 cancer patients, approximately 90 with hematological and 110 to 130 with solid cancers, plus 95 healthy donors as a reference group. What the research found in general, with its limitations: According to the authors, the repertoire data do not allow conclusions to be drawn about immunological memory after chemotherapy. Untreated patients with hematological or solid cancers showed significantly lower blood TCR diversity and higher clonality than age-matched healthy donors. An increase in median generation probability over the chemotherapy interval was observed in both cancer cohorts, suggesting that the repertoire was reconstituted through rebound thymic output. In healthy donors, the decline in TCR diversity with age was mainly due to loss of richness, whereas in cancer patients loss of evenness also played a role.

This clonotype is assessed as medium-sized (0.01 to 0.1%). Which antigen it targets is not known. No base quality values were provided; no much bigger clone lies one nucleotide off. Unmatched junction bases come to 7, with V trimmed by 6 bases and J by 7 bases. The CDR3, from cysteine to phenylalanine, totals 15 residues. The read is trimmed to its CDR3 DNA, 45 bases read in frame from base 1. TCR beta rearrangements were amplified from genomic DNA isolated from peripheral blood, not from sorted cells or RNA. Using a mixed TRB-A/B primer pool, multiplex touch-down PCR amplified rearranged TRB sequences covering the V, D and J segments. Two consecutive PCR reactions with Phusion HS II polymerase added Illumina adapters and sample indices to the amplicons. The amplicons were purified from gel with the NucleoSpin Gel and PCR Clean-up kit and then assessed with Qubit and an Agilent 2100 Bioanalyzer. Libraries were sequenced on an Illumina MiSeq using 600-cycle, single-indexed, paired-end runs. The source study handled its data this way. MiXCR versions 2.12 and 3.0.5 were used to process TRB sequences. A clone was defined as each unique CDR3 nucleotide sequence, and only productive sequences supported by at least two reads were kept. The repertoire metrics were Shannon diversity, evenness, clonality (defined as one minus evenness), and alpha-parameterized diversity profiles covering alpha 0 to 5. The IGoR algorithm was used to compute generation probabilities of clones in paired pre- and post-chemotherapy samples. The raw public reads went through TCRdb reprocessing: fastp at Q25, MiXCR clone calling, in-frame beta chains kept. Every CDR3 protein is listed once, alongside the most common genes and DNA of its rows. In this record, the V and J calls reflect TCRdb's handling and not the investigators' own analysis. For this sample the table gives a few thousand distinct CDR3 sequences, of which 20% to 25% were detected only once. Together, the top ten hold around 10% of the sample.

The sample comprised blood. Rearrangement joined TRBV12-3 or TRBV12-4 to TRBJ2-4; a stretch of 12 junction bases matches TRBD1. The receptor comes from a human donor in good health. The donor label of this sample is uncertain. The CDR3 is CASSRGTGGANIQYF. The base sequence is TGTGCCAGCAGCCGAGGGACAGGGGGCGCGAACATTCAGTACTTC.